This is a list of T cell receptor beta chains from one sample in a study of T cell repertoires in cytomegalovirus infection. TCRdb reprocessed the reads via MiXCR and lists one record per CDR3 protein. Of around 770,000 distinct CDR3 sequences detected, under 35% appear once; the ten largest clones hold around 14%. No antigen has been assigned to these receptors. The sample was cultured CD8+ T cells from PBMCs, taken from culture after CMV antigen stimulation. The receptors here all came from a human donor in good health (CMV status not recorded). Some clones in this sample may be carry-over from other donors' samples. CDR3s include the opening cysteine and the closing phenylalanine or tryptophan. Fields, in order: CDR3 DNA, CDR3 protein, J gene, V gene, D gene, clone size. A D gene is named only where the DNA matches it firmly. Clone size is stated in some rows and not others, as once, few, many or a class when expanded.

DNA: TGTGCTAGCAGCTTTAGTAGTGCAACTAATGAAAAACTGTTTTTT; CDR3: CASSFSSATNEKLFF; J: TRBJ1-4; V: TRBV7-7; D: NA; size: many
DNA: TGTGCTAGCAGCCTTACCAGGGACAGGGGGCGCGACGGGGAGCTGTTTTTT; CDR3: CASSLTRDRGRDGELFF; J: TRBJ2-2; V: TRBV7-6; D: TRBD1; size: NA
DNA: TGTGCCAGCAGCTTAATAGGCAGATGGAATGAAAAACTGTTTTTT; CDR3: CASSLIGRWNEKLFF; J: TRBJ1-4; V: TRBV7-9; D: NA; size: NA
DNA: TGTGCCAGCAGTGTATCACTGGGAGATAAAGACACTGAAGCTTTCTTT; CDR3: CASSVSLGDKDTEAFF; J: TRBJ1-1; V: TRBV27; D: NA; size: NA
DNA: TGCGCCAGCAGCCAAGCCCAGGGGCAAGAGACCCAGTACTTC; CDR3: CASSQAQGQETQYF; J: TRBJ2-5; V: TRBV4-1; D: NA; size: NA
DNA: TGTGCCAGCAGTCGAGGGGGGGGGAACACTGAAGCTTTCTTT; CDR3: CASSRGGGNTEAFF; J: TRBJ1-1; V: TRBV12-3/TRBV12-4; D: NA; size: many
DNA: TGTGCCAGCAGCTCCCTGGGGGTATACAATGAGCAGTTCTTC; CDR3: CASSSLGVYNEQFF; J: TRBJ2-1; V: TRBV7-2; D: NA; size: few
DNA: TGTGCCAGTAGTGCTGAAGACAGGGCAGGTCAGCCCCAGCATTTT; CDR3: CASSAEDRAGQPQHF; J: TRBJ1-5; V: TRBV19; D: TRBD1; size: NA
DNA: TGTGCCAGCAGCAACCCAGGAACAGGGGGCTCCGAGTATGGCTACACCTTC; CDR3: CASSNPGTGGSEYGYTF; J: TRBJ1-2; V: TRBV7-8; D: TRBD1; size: NA
DNA: TGTGCCAGCAGTGGGACAGGGTTGCATGAGCAGTTCTTC; CDR3: CASSGTGLHEQFF; J: TRBJ2-1; V: TRBV6-1; D: TRBD1; size: few
DNA: TGTGCCAGCAGCTTCATTAGGGAGGTTACGGATGGCTACACCTTC; CDR3: CASSFIREVTDGYTF; J: TRBJ1-2; V: TRBV7-2; D: NA; size: many
DNA: TGTGCCAGCAGCTTAGTCCCAGAAGAGACCCAGTACTTC; CDR3: CASSLVPEETQYF; J: TRBJ2-5; V: TRBV7-6; D: NA; size: few
DNA: TGTGCCAGCAGCTTAGCGATAGGACAGATGAACACTGAAGCTTTCTTT; CDR3: CASSLAIGQMNTEAFF; J: TRBJ1-1; V: TRBV7-8; D: NA; size: NA
DNA: TGTGCCAGTAGTCCCCCCGAGGCGGGAGGGACTGAAGCTTTCTTT; CDR3: CASSPPEAGGTEAFF; J: TRBJ1-1; V: TRBV19; D: NA; size: NA
DNA: TGCGCCAGCAGTGAGTCAGAAGCCAACGTCCTGACTTTC; CDR3: CASSESEANVLTF; J: TRBJ2-6; V: TRBV10-2; D: NA; size: once
DNA: TGTGCCAGCACCCTCGAGGGGGCCACTGAAGCTTTCTTT; CDR3: CASTLEGATEAFF; J: TRBJ1-1; V: TRBV7-9; D: TRBD1; size: many
DNA: TGTGCCATCAGAGTGTACCGGGACAGGGAAGACGAGCAGTACTTC; CDR3: CAIRVYRDREDEQYF; J: TRBJ2-7; V: TRBV10-3; D: TRBD1; size: NA
DNA: TGTGCCAGCAGCTTAGAGGATACAGACATCTATGGCTACACCTTC; CDR3: CASSLEDTDIYGYTF; J: TRBJ1-2; V: TRBV11-1; D: NA; size: NA
DNA: TGTGCCAGCAGCTTCGGGACAGACTTAGCCAAAAACATTCAGTACTTC; CDR3: CASSFGTDLAKNIQYF; J: TRBJ2-4; V: TRBV5-4; D: TRBD1; size: few
DNA: TGTGCCAGCAGCTTGCTAGCCTCGTACCAAGAGACCCAGTACTTC; CDR3: CASSLLASYQETQYF; J: TRBJ2-5; V: TRBV7-6; D: NA; size: NA
DNA: TGTGCCAGCAGTCCCTATGACGTGAGGGTCGCCTACGAGCAGTACTTC; CDR3: CASSPYDVRVAYEQYF; J: TRBJ2-7; V: TRBV27; D: NA; size: NA
DNA: TGTGCCAGTAGTATTTGGACTAGCGCAGAGACCCAGTACTTC; CDR3: CASSIWTSAETQYF; J: TRBJ2-5; V: TRBV19; D: TRBD2; size: few
DNA: TGTGCCAGCAGCTTGGCTGGAATTGGCTACACCTTC; CDR3: CASSLAGIGYTF; J: TRBJ1-2; V: TRBV5-4; D: NA; size: NA
DNA: TGTGCCAGCAGCCCGTACGGGGATGGCTACACCTTC; CDR3: CASSPYGDGYTF; J: TRBJ1-2; V: TRBV7-9; D: NA; size: NA
DNA: TGCGCCAGCAGCTTGGCAGCGGGGGGCTACGAGCAGTACTTC; CDR3: CASSLAAGGYEQYF; J: TRBJ2-7; V: TRBV5-1; D: TRBD2; size: few
DNA: TGTGCCAGCAGCTTCCTAGCGGGTCTCGGGTCTTTCGAGCAGTACTTC; CDR3: CASSFLAGLGSFEQYF; J: TRBJ2-7; V: TRBV6-2/TRBV6-3; D: TRBD2; size: NA
DNA: TGTGCCAACAGTTACGCGGACACCATATATTTT; CDR3: CANSYADTIYF; J: TRBJ1-3; V: TRBV6-6; D: NA; size: NA
DNA: TGTGCCAGCAGCCGAGGGGCAAGTGAGCAGTTCTTC; CDR3: CASSRGASEQFF; J: TRBJ2-1; V: TRBV7-9; D: NA; size: NA
DNA: TGTGCCAGCAGTTTATCTGGCCGGGACGGCGAGCAGTACTTC; CDR3: CASSLSGRDGEQYF; J: TRBJ2-7; V: TRBV27; D: NA; size: NA
DNA: TGTGCCAGCAGCGTAGGCCTAGCGGGTAACAATGAGCAGTTCTTC; CDR3: CASSVGLAGNNEQFF; J: TRBJ2-1; V: TRBV9; D: TRBD2; size: few
DNA: TGTGCCACCAGTGAAGGGGGGAAAGAGACCCAGTACTTC; CDR3: CATSEGGKETQYF; J: TRBJ2-5; V: TRBV24-1; D: NA; size: few
DNA: TGTGCCAGCAGTTTAGGACAGGGTGGTCGAGAGACCCAGTACTTC; CDR3: CASSLGQGGRETQYF; J: TRBJ2-5; V: TRBV12-3/TRBV12-4; D: TRBD1; size: few
DNA: TGTGCCAGCAGTTTTAAGGCGGGTCTGTTGGTTAGGCCCCAGCATTTT; CDR3: CASSFKAGLLVRPQHF; J: TRBJ1-5; V: TRBV28; D: NA; size: NA
DNA: TGTGCCAGCAGTTTATGGGTACAGGTCCGGACGCAGTATTTT; CDR3: CASSLWVQVRTQYF; J: TRBJ2-3; V: TRBV28; D: NA; size: NA
DNA: TGTGCCAGCAGTTTTAGGGGGCGGGGGGAGACCCAGTACTTC; CDR3: CASSFRGRGETQYF; J: TRBJ2-5; V: TRBV28; D: NA; size: NA
DNA: TGTGCCAGCAGCTTAGTTCAGAACACCGGGGAGCTGTTTTTT; CDR3: CASSLVQNTGELFF; J: TRBJ2-2; V: TRBV7-9; D: NA; size: many
DNA: TGTGCCAGCCAAGGACTAGCGGGGGGTGATCCGAACACCGGGGAGCTGTTTTTT; CDR3: CASQGLAGGDPNTGELFF; J: TRBJ2-2; V: TRBV28; D: TRBD2; size: NA
DNA: TGTGCCAGCAGCTATAGGGGGGCTTTGGGGGGGAAGAACACCGGGGAGCTGTTTTTT; CDR3: CASSYRGALGGKNTGELFF; J: TRBJ2-2; V: TRBV7-2; D: NA; size: NA
DNA: TGTGCCAGCAGAGGACTACTCGACAACACAGATACGCAGTATTTT; CDR3: CASRGLLDNTDTQYF; J: TRBJ2-3; V: TRBV25-1; D: NA; size: once
DNA: TGCGCCAGCAGCCAAGAGACTCCATCCTACGAGCAGTACTTC; CDR3: CASSQETPSYEQYF; J: TRBJ2-7; V: TRBV4-1; D: NA; size: few